Following are 28 T cell receptor beta chains from one sample sequenced in a study of beta chain features in type 1 diabetes. Expressed TCRB transcripts got sequenced, as all isolated RNA was reverse transcribed. The repertoire was sequenced with immunoSEQ multiplex PCR; TCRdb's copy has only in-frame clones and lacks some. The sample has around 240,000 clones, roughly two thirds seen once. The sequencing input was naive CD4+ T cells from blood. The receptors were sampled from a man aged 25-40 years in good health.

The table lists this clone with a few counts. The J gene is TRBJ2-1, the V gene TRBV29-1, with TRBD2 as a possible D gene (7 bases). CDR3 length: 14 amino acids. Deletions cut 7 bases from V and 4 bases from J, with 17 bases between. The germline CDR1 and CDR2 sequences are SQVTM and ANQGSEA. The CDR3 loop is CSGGPLADYNEQFF. CDR3 in DNA: TGCAGCGGGGGGCCCCTAGCGGATTACAATGAGCAGTTCTTC.

The V gene is TRBV9, the J gene TRBJ2-5, with D possibly TRBD1 on 5 matching bases. Trimming left V 5 bases short and J 0 bases short, with 11 bases between. The CDR3 is 14 amino acids. Germline-derived CDR1 and CDR2 are SGDLS and YYNGEE. In DNA, the CDR3 is TGTGCCAGCAGGGCTGACAGTAACCAAGAGACCCAGTACTTC. Protein product: CASRADSNQETQYF. Drawing the rest from reference TRBV9 and TRBJ2-5, the complete variable domain is DSGVTQTPKHLITATGQRVTLRCSPRSGDLSVYWYQQSLDQGLQFLIQYYNGEERAKGNILERFSAQQFPDLHSELNLSSLELGDSALYFCASRADSNQETQYFGPGTRLLVL.

The chain has TRBV4-3 and TRBJ1-1; a possible D gene is TRBD1 (5 bases). Germline-derived CDR1 and CDR2 are LGHNA and YSLEER. The CDR3 totals 14 residues. Deletions cut 4 bases from V and 0 bases from J, with 9 bases between. The DNA of the CDR3 is TGCGCCAGCAGCCCTTCGGACATGAACACTGAAGCTTTCTTT. This translates into CASSPSDMNTEAFF.

CDR3 sequence reads: CASRGTYYEQYF. The CDR3 region has the DNA TGTGCCAGCAGAGGGACTTACTACGAGCAGTACTTC. The rearrangement links TRBV27 to TRBJ2-7; tentative D call: TRBD2 (6 bases). There are 12 residues in the CDR3. The germline V and J ends were trimmed by 6 bases and 3 bases, with 9 bases remaining between them. Germline CDR1 MNHEY, CDR2 SMNVEV (reference sequence).

This rearrangement joins TRBV29-1 to TRBJ2-3; D is unclear. CDR1 and CDR2 (germline): SQVTM, ANQGSEA. Trimming stripped 5 bases from V and 6 bases from J, with 12 bases between. The CDR3 runs to 12 residues. In DNA, the CDR3 is TGCAGCGTTACGGACCCCCCGGATACGCAGTATTTT. It translates to CSVTDPPDTQYF.

The gene calls are TRBV10-3 and TRBJ2-5; the match to TRBD1 covers 9 bases. The CDR3 spans 15 residues. CDR1 and CDR2 from the germline V gene are ENHRY and SYGVKD. The V and J ends lost 4 bases and 4 bases, in that order; junction bases with no gene match: 7. CDR3 in DNA: TGTGCCATCAGTGCCACGGGACAGGGTGGAGAGACCCAGTACTTC. Translated: CAISATGQGGETQYF.

The rearrangement uses TRBV7-9 and TRBJ2-4; TRBD2 matches 7 bases. Germline values: CDR1 SEHNR, CDR2 FQNEAQ (reference sequence). The junction had 0 bases not matched to a gene; V was cut back by 1 base and J by 0 bases. This CDR3 is 15 amino acids long. CDR3 amino acids: CASSLVAGAKNIQYF. DNA of the CDR3: TGTGCCAGCAGCTTAGTAGCGGGAGCCAAAAACATTCAGTACTTC.

The chain is built from TRBV14 and TRBJ2-1; no definite D call. Trimming left V 6 bases short and J 0 bases short, with 9 bases between. The CDR3 runs to 14 residues. Germline V gene lookup returns CDR1 SGHDN and CDR2 FVKESK. The CDR3 sequence is CASRDRSSYNEQFF. Here the CDR3 DNA reads TGTGCCAGCAGAGACCGCAGCTCCTACAATGAGCAGTTCTTC.

The chain is built from TRBV10-1 and TRBJ2-5; possible D gene TRBD2, 5 bases. V shed 3 bases and J shed 0 bases, with 14 bases lying between them. Germline values: CDR1 WNHNN, CDR2 SYGVQD (reference sequence). This CDR3 contains 16 residues. The DNA for the CDR3 is TGCGCCAGCAGTGATTTGGCGGGTCGAGACCAAGAGACCCAGTACTTC. Protein: CASSDLAGRDQETQYF.

The J gene is TRBJ1-2, the V gene TRBV4-2, with unresolved D. Germline CDR1 and CDR2: LGHNA and YNFKEQ. Trimming left V 4 bases short and J 0 bases short, with 12 bases between. The length of the CDR3 is 15 residues. The CDR3 spells CASSLGPEANYGYTF. CDR3 bases: TGTGCCAGCAGCCTCGGTCCAGAAGCTAACTATGGCTACACCTTC.

The chain carries TRBV11-3 and TRBJ2-1, with TRBD2 matching 14 bases. The CDR3 length is 17 residues. CDR1 is SGHNT, CDR2 YENEEA, per germline. J lost 5 bases, V lost 3 bases, and 6 bases had no gene match. The CDR3 is CASSFGTSGSQHNEQFF. The CDR3 DNA reads TGTGCCAGCAGCTTTGGGACTAGCGGGAGTCAACACAATGAGCAGTTCTTC.

The chain couples TRBV9 to TRBJ2-7; D is perhaps TRBD2 (5 bases). Germline lookup yields CDR1 SGDLS and CDR2 YYNGEE. Trimming pared 0 bases from V and 2 bases from J, leaving 9 bases between. CDR3 length equals 14 residues. CDR3 residues: CASSVDGDTYEQYF. DNA for the CDR3: TGTGCCAGCAGCGTAGACGGGGATACCTACGAGCAGTACTTC. Combining the CDR3 with reference TRBV9 and TRBJ2-7 gives the whole variable domain DSGVTQTPKHLITATGQRVTLRCSPRSGDLSVYWYQQSLDQGLQFLIQYYNGEERAKGNILERFSAQQFPDLHSELNLSSLELGDSALYFCASSVDGDTYEQYFGPGTRLTVT.

This clone turned up a few times. The chain has TRBV9 and TRBJ2-3; D gene ambiguous. V shed 3 bases and J shed 2 bases, with 7 bases lying between them. The CDR3 extends over 13 amino acids. The germline gives CDR1 SGDLS, CDR2 YYNGEE. CDR3 DNA sequence: TGTGCCAGCAGCGCAGCAGTCACAGATACGCAGTATTTT. Its translation is CASSAAVTDTQYF.

The rearrangement uses TRBV10-3 and TRBJ2-6; 7 bases agree with TRBD1. Germline V gene sequence: CDR1 ENHRY, CDR2 SYGVKD. The CDR3 extends over 16 amino acids. V shed 0 bases, J shed 2 bases, and the junction held 1 base outside the gene matches. The CDR3 region is CAISESQGAGANVLTF. The CDR3 region has the DNA TGTGCCATCAGTGAGTCCCAGGGGGCTGGGGCCAACGTCCTGACTTTC.

V usage is TRBV5-1 and J usage is TRBJ2-5; the match to TRBD1 covers 7 bases. Germline V CDR1 and CDR2: SGHRS, YFSETQ. This CDR3 is 14 amino acids long. V lost 3 bases, J lost 5 bases, and 7 bases stayed unmatched. The chain's CDR3 is CASSSTTGLETQYF. In nucleotides, the CDR3 is TGCGCCAGCAGCTCCACGACAGGGCTGGAGACCCAGTACTTC. Drawing the rest from reference TRBV5-1 and TRBJ2-5, the complete variable domain is KAGVTQTPRYLIKTRGQQVTLSCSPISGHRSVSWYQQTPGQGLQFLFEYFSETQRNKGNFPGRFSGRQFSNSRSEMNVSTLELGDSALYLCASSSTTGLETQYFGPGTRLLVL.

This clone was recorded a few times. The gene calls are TRBV2 and TRBJ2-7; D may be TRBD2 (6 bases). Germline loops: CDR1 SNHLY, CDR2 FYNNEI. This CDR3 contains 14 residues. V dropped 6 bases and J dropped 3 bases, with 15 bases sitting between them. The DNA of the CDR3 is TGTGCCAGCAGCGGGGGAAACTACCACTACGAGCAGTACTTC. Amino acid sequence: CASSGGNYHYEQYF.

This clone was picked up one time. The rearrangement uses TRBV20-1 and TRBJ2-7; no reliable D call. Germline assignment: CDR1 DFQATT and CDR2 SNEGSKA (reference sequence). The ends were cut back, 7 bases at V and 1 base at J, with 8 bases in the middle. The CDR3 has 11 residues. The chain's CDR3 is CSGARSYEQYF. The CDR3 nucleotides read TGCAGTGGTGCCAGGTCCTACGAGCAGTACTTC.

This clone was found a few times. The rearrangement joins TRBV25-1 to TRBJ2-5, with D perhaps assigned TRBD1 or TRBD2 (6 bases each). CDR1 is MGHDK and CDR2 is SYGVNS in the germline V gene. Trimming took off 4 bases at V and 5 bases at J, with 11 bases between the two ends. This CDR3 has 13 residues. DNA for the CDR3: TGTGCCAGCAGTGTAGGGGGGCTGGAGACCCAGTACTTC. Protein sequence: CASSVGGLETQYF.

The rearrangement links TRBV5-1 to TRBJ2-5; tentative D call: TRBD1 (5 bases). Germline assignment: CDR1 SGHRS and CDR2 YFSETQ. The CDR3 consists of 15 residues. Trimming removed 0 bases at V and 1 base at J, with 10 bases between. CDR3 nucleotides: TGCGCCAGCAGCTTGGAGGCAGGGCTCCAAGAGACCCAGTACTTC. Translation: CASSLEAGLQETQYF.

This rearrangement joins TRBV7-2 to TRBJ2-7; a weak D match, TRBD2 (5 bases). The CDR3 loop spans 13 amino acids. From germline, CDR1 is SGHTA and CDR2 FQGNSA. V gave up 6 bases and J gave up 3 bases, with 12 bases separating them. The CDR3 loop is CASRLLVHYEQYF. DNA for the CDR3: TGTGCCAGCAGATTACTAGTACACTACGAGCAGTACTTC.

The sample holds one count of this clone. The gene calls are TRBV12-5 and TRBJ2-1; no firm D call. V lost 1 base and J 0 bases, leaving 7 bases between the germline ends. Germline V lookup: CDR1 LGHNT, CDR2 FRNRAP. The CDR3 length is 15 residues. CDR3 amino acids: CASGLGSSSYNEQFF. The CDR3 DNA follows: TGTGCTAGTGGTTTGGGGTCAAGCTCCTACAATGAGCAGTTCTTC.

This sequence joins TRBV4-3 and TRBJ2-3; 8 nucleotides line up with TRBD2. V gave up 1 base and J gave up 4 bases; unmatched junction bases: 7. This CDR3 is built from 16 residues. From germline, CDR1 is LGHNA and CDR2 YSLEER. The CDR3 DNA follows: TGCGCCAGCAGCCAAGGGCCCAGCGGGGGTTCAGATACGCAGTATTTT. Translating it yields CASSQGPSGGSDTQYF.

The chain combines TRBV7-9 with TRBJ2-5; maybe TRBD2 (5 bases). This CDR3 region has 13 residues. Trimming cost V 1 base and J 7 bases, with 10 bases left between them. Germline-derived CDR1 and CDR2 are SEHNR and FQNEAQ (reference sequence). The CDR3 DNA sequence: TGTGCCAGCAGCTTAGACGCAGAGGGGACCCAGTACTTC. It yields the protein CASSLDAEGTQYF.

This clone has only a few counts. J is TRBJ2-1 and V is TRBV19, with D perhaps TRBD1 (5 bases). V was pared by 4 bases and J by 9 bases, with 10 bases between. Germline-derived CDR1 and CDR2 are LNHDA and SQIVND (reference sequence). The CDR3 is 12 amino acids. The CDR3 DNA sequence: TGTGCCAGTAGTAGCAGGGTCGGTGAGCAGTTCTTC. Its translation: CASSSRVGEQFF.

The chain employs TRBV29-1 and TRBJ1-2; D ambiguous. The CDR3 covers 10 residues. From germline, CDR1 is SQVTM and CDR2 ANQGSEA. V dropped 2 bases and J dropped 6 bases, with 4 bases sitting between them. CDR3 amino acids: CSVERNGYTF. The DNA for the CDR3 is TGCAGCGTTGAACGGAATGGCTACACCTTC. Variable domain in full (rest from reference TRBV29-1 and TRBJ1-2): SAVISQKPSRDICQRGTSLTIQCQVDSQVTMMFWYRQQPGQSLTLIATANQGSEATYESGFVIDKFPISRPNLTFSTLTVSNMSPEDSSIYLCSVERNGYTFGSGTRLTVV.

This clone was found once. This chain uses TRBV7-2 with TRBJ1-1; no clear D. The CDR3 covers 14 residues. Germline assignment: CDR1 SGHTA and CDR2 FQGNSA. V lost 0 bases to trimming and J lost 1 base, with 6 bases between them. This CDR3 reads CASSLARENTEAFF. The CDR3 DNA follows: TGTGCCAGCAGCTTAGCACGGGAGAACACTGAAGCTTTCTTT.

The rearrangement joins TRBV28 to TRBJ2-4; D uncertain. Trimming stripped 2 bases from V and 9 bases from J, with 14 bases between. The germline gives CDR1 MDHEN, CDR2 SYDVKM. The CDR3 extends over 14 amino acids. CDR3 region: CASSLDRQRGIQYF. The CDR3 DNA reads TGTGCCAGCAGTTTAGACCGCCAAAGAGGCATTCAGTACTTC. The variable domain in full, completed from reference TRBV28 and TRBJ2-4, reads DVKVTQSSRYLVKRTGEKVFLECVQDMDHENMFWYRQDPGLGLRLIYFSYDVKMKEKGDIPEGYSVSREKKERFSLILESASTNQTSMYLCASSLDRQRGIQYFGAGTRLSVL.

The chain combines TRBV5-1 with TRBJ2-5; D perhaps matches TRBD2 (6 bases). V gave up 4 bases and J gave up 2 bases, with 18 bases separating them. Germline CDR1 reads SGHRS; CDR2 reads YFSETQ. The CDR3 spans 16 residues. The CDR3 protein is CASSAGRGSPQETQYF. For the CDR3, the DNA is TGCGCCAGCAGCGCAGGGCGGGGATCGCCGCAAGAGACCCAGTACTTC.